Here is one T cell receptor beta chain with its context. Its antigen remains unknown. Clones were read by immunoSEQ multiplex PCR, and TCRdb kept only the in-frame ones, dropping some. The sample has 16,000 or so clones, roughly 80% seen once. The source of the sample is a study of CD4 T cells in relation to SARS-CoV-2 and coronaviruses. Study-level background: Negative control cultures got HIV-1 Nef peptides or no peptide.

Overall study results and limits: No donor gave both pre-pandemic and post-infection samples. Compared with monoreactive clones, crossreactive clones showed significantly weaker SARS-CoV-2 expansion.

The ends lost 1 base at V and 1 base at J; junction bases unmatched: 2. This CDR3 has 16 amino acids. Germline values: CDR1 ENHRY, CDR2 SYGVKD. Unexposed donor CD4+ T cells date from 2011-2018, before the COVID-19 pandemic. Isolation of CD4+ T cells took place after less than 13 days in culture. Testing used SARS-CoV-2 S/N and four cold-coronavirus spikes on unexposed-donor CD4+ T cells, cells permitting. This TCR came from a human donor in good health. The material sequenced was CD4+ T cells from PBMCs, cultured in vitro. The chain carries TRBV10-3 and TRBJ2-3, with TRBD1 matching 10 bases. In DNA, the CDR3 is TGTGCCATCAGTGAGTTAGGACAGGGGGGCACAGATACGCAGTATTTT. Amino acid sequence: CAISELGQGGTDTQYF.